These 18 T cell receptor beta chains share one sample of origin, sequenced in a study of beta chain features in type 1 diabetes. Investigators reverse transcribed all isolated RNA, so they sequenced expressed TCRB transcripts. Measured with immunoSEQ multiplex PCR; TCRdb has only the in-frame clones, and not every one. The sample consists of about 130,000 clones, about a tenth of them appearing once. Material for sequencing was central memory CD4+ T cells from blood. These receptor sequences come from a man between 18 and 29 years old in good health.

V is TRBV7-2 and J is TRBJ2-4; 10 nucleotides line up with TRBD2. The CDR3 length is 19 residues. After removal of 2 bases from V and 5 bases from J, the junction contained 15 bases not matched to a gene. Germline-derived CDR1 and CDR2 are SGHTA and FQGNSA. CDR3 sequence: CASSLFPSGGAQSENIQYF. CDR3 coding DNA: TGTGCCAGCAGCTTATTTCCTAGCGGGGGCGCACAAAGTGAAAACATTCAGTACTTC. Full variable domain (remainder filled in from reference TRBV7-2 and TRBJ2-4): GAGVSQSPSNKVTEKGKDVELRCDPISGHTALYWYRQSLGQGLEFLIYFQGNSAPDKSGLPSDRFSAERTGGSVSTLTIQRTQQEDSAVYLCASSLFPSGGAQSENIQYFGAGTRLSVL.

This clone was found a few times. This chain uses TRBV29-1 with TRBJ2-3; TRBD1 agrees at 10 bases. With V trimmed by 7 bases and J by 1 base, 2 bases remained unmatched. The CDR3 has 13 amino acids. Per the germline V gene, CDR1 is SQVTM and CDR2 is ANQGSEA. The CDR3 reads CSGGTGGTDTQYF. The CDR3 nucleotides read TGCAGCGGGGGGACAGGGGGCACAGATACGCAGTATTTT.

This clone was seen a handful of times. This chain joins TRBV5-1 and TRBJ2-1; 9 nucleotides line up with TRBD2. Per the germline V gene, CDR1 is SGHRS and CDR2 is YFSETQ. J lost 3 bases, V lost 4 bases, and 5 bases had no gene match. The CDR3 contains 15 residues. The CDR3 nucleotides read TGCGCCAGCAGCGATGGTAGCGGGGGCTACAATGAGCAGTTCTTC. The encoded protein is CASSDGSGGYNEQFF.

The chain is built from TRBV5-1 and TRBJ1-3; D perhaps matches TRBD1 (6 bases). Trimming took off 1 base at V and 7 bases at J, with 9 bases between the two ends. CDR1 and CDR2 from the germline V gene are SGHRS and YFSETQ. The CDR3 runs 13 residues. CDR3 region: CASSLTQGNTIYF. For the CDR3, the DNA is TGCGCCAGCAGCTTGACTCAGGGGAACACCATATATTTT. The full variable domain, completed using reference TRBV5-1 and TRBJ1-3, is KAGVTQTPRYLIKTRGQQVTLSCSPISGHRSVSWYQQTPGQGLQFLFEYFSETQRNKGNFPGRFSGRQFSNSRSEMNVSTLELGDSALYLCASSLTQGNTIYFGEGSWLTVV.

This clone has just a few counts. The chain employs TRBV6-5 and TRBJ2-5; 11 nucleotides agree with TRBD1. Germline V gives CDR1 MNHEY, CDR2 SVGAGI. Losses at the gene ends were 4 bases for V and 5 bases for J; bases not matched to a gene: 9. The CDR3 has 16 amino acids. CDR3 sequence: CASSSQRTGGAETQYF. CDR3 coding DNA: TGTGCCAGCAGTTCCCAGAGGACAGGGGGCGCGGAGACCCAGTACTTC.

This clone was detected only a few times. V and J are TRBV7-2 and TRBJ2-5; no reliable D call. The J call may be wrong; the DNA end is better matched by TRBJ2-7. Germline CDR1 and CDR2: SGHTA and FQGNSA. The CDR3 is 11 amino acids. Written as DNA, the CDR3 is TGTGCCAGCAGCTTAGAGTACGAGCAGTACTTC. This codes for CASSLEYEQYF.

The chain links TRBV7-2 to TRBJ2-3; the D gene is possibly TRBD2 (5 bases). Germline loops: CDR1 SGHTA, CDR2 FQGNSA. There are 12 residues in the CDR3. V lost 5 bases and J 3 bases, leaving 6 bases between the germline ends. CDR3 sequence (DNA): TGTGCCAGCAGCCGGGAAACAGATACGCAGTATTTT. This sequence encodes CASSRETDTQYF. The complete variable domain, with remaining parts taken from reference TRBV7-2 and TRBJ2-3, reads GAGVSQSPSNKVTEKGKDVELRCDPISGHTALYWYRQSLGQGLEFLIYFQGNSAPDKSGLPSDRFSAERTGGSVSTLTIQRTQQEDSAVYLCASSRETDTQYFGPGTRLTVL.

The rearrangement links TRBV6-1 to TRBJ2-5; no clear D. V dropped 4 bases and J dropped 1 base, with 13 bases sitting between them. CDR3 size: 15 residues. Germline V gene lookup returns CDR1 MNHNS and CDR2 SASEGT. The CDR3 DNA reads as TGTGCCAGCAGTGTGGAACAGCCCGCCCAAGAGACCCAGTACTTC. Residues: CASSVEQPAQETQYF.

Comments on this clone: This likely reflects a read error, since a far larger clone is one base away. As DNA, the CDR3 is TGTGCCAGCAGCTTGTCGGAGACCCAGTACTTC. It translates to CASSLSETQYF. V usage is TRBV7-2 and J usage is TRBJ2-5; D gene ambiguous. The ends were cut back, 3 bases at V and 5 bases at J, with 4 bases in the middle. This CDR3 has 11 amino acids. Per the germline V gene, CDR1 is SGHTA and CDR2 is FQGNSA.

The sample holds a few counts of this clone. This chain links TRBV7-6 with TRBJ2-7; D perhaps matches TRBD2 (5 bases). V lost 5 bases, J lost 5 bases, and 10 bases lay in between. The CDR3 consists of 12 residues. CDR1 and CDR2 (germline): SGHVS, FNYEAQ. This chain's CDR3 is CASSQEENEQYF. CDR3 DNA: TGTGCCAGCAGCCAGGAGGAAAACGAGCAGTACTTC.

The DNA of the CDR3 is TGTGCCAGCAGGGAGGGGGGACAGGGTTACGAGCAGTACTTC. It codes for CASREGGQGYEQYF. This chain connects TRBV6-5 to TRBJ2-7; 9 bases are a match to TRBD1. CDR3 length equals 14 residues. The V segment lost 6 bases and the J segment 4 bases; nucleotides outside the gene matches: 7. In germline, CDR1 is MNHEY, CDR2 SVGAGI.

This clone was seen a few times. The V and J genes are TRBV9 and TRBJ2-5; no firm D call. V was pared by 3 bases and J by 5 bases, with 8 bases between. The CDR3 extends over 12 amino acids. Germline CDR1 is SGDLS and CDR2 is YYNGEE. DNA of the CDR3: TGTGCCAGCAGCGAAAGCTGGGAGACCCAGTACTTC. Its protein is CASSESWETQYF.

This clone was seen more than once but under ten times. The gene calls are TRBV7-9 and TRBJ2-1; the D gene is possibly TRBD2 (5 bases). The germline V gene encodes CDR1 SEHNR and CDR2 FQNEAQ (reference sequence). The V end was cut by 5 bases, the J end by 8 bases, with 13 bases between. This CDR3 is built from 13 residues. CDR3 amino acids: CASSPEGHDEQFF. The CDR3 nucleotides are TGTGCCAGCAGCCCCGAGGGTCACGATGAGCAGTTCTTC.

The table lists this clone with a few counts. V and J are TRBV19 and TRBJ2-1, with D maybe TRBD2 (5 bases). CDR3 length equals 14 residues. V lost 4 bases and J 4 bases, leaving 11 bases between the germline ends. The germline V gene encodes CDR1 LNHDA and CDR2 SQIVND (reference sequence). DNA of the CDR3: TGTGCCAGTAGTACCGATTCGGGATACAATGAGCAGTTCTTC. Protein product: CASSTDSGYNEQFF. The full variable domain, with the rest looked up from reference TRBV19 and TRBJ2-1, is DGGITQSPKYLFRKEGQNVTLSCEQNLNHDAMYWYRQDPGQGLRLIYYSQIVNDFQKGDIAEGYSVSREKKESFPLTVTSAQKNPTAFYLCASSTDSGYNEQFFGPGTRLTVL.

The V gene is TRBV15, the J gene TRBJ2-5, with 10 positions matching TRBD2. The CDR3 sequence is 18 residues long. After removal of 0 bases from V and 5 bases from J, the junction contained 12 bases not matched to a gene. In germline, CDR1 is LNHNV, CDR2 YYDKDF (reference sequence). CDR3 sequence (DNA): TGTGCCACCAGCAGAGATCCGTCTAGCGGGGGCTCTACGGAGACCCAGTACTTC. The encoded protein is CATSRDPSSGGSTETQYF. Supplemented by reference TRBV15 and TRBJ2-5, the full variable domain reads DAMVIQNPRYQVTQFGKPVTLSCSQTLNHNVMYWYQQKSSQAPKLLFHYYDKDFNNEADTPDNFQSRRPNTSFCFLDIRSPGLGDTAMYLCATSRDPSSGGSTETQYFGPGTRLLVL.

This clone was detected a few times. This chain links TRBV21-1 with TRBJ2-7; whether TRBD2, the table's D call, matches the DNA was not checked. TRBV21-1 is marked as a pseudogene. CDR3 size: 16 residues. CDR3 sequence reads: CASSKVPGGWTYEQYF. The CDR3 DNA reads TGTGCCAGCAGCAAAGTTCCGGGGGGGTGGACCTACGAGCAGTACTTC.

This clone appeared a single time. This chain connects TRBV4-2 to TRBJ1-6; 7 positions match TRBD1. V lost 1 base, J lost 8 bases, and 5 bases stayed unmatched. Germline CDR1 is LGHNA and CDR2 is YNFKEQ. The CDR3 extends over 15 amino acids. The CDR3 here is CASSQVRTGDSPLHF. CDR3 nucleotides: TGTGCCAGCAGCCAAGTTCGGACAGGAGATTCACCCCTCCACTTT.

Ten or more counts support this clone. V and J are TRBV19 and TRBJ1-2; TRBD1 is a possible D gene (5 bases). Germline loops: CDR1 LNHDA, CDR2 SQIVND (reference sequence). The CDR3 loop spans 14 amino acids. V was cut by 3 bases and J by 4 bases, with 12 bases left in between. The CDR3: CASSMSGQSYGYTF. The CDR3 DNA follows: TGTGCCAGTAGTATGTCAGGACAAAGCTATGGCTACACCTTC.